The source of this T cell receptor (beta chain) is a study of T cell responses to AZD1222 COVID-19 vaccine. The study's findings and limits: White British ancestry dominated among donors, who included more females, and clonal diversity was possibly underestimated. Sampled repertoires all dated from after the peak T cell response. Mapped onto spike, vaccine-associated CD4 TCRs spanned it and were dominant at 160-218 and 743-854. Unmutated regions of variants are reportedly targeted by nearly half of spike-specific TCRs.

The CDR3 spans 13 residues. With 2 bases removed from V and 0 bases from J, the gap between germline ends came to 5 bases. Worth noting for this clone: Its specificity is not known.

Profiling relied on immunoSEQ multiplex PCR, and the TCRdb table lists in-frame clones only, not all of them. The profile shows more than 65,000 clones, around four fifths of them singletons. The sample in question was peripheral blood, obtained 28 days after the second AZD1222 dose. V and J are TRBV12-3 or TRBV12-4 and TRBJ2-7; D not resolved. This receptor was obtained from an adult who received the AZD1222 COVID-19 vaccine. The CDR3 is CASSLLPSYEQYF. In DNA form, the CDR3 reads TGTGCCAGCAGTTTATTGCCCTCCTACGAGCAGTACTTC.